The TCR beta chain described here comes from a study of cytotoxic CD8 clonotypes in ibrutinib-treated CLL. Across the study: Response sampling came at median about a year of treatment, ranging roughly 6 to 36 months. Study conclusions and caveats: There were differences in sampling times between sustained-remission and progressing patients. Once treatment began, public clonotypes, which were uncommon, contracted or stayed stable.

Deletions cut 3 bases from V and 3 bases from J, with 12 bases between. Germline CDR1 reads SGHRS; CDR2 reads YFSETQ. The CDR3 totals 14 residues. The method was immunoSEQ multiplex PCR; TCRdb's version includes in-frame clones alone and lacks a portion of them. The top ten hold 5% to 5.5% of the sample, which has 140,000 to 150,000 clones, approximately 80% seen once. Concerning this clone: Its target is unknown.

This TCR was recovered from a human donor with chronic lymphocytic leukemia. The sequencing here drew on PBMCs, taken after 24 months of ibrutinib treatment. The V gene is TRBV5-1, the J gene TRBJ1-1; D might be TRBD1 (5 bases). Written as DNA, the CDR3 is TGCGCCAGCAGCTGGGGCAGGGCGGACACTGAAGCTTTCTTT. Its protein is CASSWGRADTEAFF.